This TCR beta chain derives from a study of T cell responses to AZD1222 COVID-19 vaccine. Regarding the study as a whole: Unmutated variant regions reportedly attract nearly half of all spike-specific TCRs. Dominant at 160-218 and 743-854, vaccine-associated CD4 TCRs also spanned spike. Donors in the cohort were predominantly white British and more often female, and clonal diversity was possibly underestimated.

Sequencing used immunoSEQ multiplex PCR; TCRdb keeps in-frame clones, though not all of them. Among about 150,000 clones listed, approximately 90% were seen once. The germline CDR1 and CDR2 sequences are SEHNR and FQNEAQ (reference sequence). The V end lost 11 bases, the J end lost 0 bases, and 7 bases lay between the germline ends. This CDR3 spans 12 amino acids. This clone has a handful of counts. What it binds is unknown. The receptor comes from an adult who received the AZD1222 COVID-19 vaccine. The rearrangement uses TRBV7-9 and TRBJ1-4; D is possibly TRBD1 (5 bases). The input for sequencing was peripheral blood, taken 28 days after the second AZD1222 dose. This CDR3 is CAGGATNEKLFF. As DNA, the CDR3 is TGTGCCGGGGGGGCAACTAATGAAAAACTGTTTTTT. The full variable domain, its missing parts supplied by reference TRBV7-9 and TRBJ1-4, is DTGVSQNPRHKITKRGQNVTFRCDPISEHNRLYWYRQTLGQGPEFLTYFQNEAQLEKSRLLSDRFSAERPKGSFSTLEIQRTEQGDSAMYLCAGGATNEKLFFGSGTQLSVL.